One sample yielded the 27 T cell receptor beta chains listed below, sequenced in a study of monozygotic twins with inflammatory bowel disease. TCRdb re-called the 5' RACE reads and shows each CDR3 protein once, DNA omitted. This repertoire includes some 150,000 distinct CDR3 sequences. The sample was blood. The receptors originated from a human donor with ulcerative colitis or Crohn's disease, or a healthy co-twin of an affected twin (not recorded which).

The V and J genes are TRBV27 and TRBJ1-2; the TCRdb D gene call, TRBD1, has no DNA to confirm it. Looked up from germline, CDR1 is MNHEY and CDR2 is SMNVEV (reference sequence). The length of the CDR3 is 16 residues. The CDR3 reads CASSFWGERAPYGYTF.

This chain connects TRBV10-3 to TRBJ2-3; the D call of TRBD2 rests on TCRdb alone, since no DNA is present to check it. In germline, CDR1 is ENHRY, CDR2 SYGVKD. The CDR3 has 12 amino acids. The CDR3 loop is CAISGTAGTQYF.

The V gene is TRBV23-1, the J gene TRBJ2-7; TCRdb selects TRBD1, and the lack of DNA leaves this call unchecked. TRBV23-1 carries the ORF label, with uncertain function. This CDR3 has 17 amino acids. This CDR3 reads CASSQRWIRTGGFEQYF.

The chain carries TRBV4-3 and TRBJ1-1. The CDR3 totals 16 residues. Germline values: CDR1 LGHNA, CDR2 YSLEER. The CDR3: CASSQDRGEGYTEAFF.

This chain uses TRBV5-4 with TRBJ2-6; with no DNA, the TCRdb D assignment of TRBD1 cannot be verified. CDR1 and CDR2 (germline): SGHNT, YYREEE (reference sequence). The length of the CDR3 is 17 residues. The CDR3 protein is CASSLGGPFSGANVLTF.

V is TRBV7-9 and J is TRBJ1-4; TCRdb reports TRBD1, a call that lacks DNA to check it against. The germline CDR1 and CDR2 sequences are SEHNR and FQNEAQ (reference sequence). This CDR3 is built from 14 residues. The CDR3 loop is CASSPKGLKEKLFF.

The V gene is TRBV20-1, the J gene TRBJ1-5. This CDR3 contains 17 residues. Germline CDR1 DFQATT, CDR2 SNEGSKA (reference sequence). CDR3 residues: CSARGNTGGSGNQPQHF.

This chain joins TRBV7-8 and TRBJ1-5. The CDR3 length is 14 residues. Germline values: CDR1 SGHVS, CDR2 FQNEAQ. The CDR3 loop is CASSLAETNQPQHF.

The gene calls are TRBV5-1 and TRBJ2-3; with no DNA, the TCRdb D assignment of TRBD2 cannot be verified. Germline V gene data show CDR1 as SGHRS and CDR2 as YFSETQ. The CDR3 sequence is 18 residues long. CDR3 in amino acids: CASSCPGTSSCLTDTQYF. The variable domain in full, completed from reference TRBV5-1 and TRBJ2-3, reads KAGVTQTPRYLIKTRGQQVTLSCSPISGHRSVSWYQQTPGQGLQFLFEYFSETQRNKGNFPGRFSGRQFSNSRSEMNVSTLELGDSALYLCASSCPGTSSCLTDTQYFGPGTRLTVL.

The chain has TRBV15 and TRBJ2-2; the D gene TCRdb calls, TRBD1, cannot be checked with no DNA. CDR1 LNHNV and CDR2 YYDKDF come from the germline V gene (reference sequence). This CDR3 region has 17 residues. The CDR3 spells CATSRGDRGGTTGELFF.

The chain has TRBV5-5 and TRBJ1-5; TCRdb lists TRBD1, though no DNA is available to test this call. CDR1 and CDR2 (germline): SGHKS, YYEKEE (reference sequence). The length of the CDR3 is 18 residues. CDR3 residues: CASSLAVIRTGHNQPQHF. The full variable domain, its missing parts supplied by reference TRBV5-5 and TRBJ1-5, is DAGVTQSPTHLIKTRGQQVTLRCSPISGHKSVSWYQQVLGQGPQFIFQYYEKEERGRGNFPDRFSARQFPNYSSELNVNALLLGDSALYLCASSLAVIRTGHNQPQHFGDGTRLSIL.

The CDR3 sequence: CASSLEGTSGEYYNEQFF. The chain is built from TRBV11-2 and TRBJ2-1; TCRdb indicates TRBD2, and absent DNA this call remains unverified. In germline, CDR1 is SGHAT, CDR2 FQNNGV. The CDR3 is 18 amino acids.

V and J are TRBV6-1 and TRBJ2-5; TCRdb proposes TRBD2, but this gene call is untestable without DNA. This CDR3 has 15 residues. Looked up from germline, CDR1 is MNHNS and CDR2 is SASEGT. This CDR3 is CASRGTSGLIETQYF.

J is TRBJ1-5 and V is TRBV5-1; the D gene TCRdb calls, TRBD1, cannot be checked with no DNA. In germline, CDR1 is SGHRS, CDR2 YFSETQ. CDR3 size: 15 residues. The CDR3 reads CASSASGIWGQPQHF.

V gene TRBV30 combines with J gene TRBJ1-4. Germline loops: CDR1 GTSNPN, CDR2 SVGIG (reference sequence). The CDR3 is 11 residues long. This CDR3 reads CAWRKEEKLFF.

The CDR3: CASSEGPKSYEQYF. V and J are TRBV5-1 and TRBJ2-7; TCRdb calls TRBD2, which cannot be checked without DNA. The CDR3 is 14 residues long. Germline V gene sequence: CDR1 SGHRS, CDR2 YFSETQ.

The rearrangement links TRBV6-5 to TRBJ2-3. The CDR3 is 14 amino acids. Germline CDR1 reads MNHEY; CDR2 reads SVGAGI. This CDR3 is CASSYTASTDTQYF.

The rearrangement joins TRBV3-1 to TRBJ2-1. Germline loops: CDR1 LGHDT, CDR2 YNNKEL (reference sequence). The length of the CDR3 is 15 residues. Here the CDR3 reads CASSQVSTAYNEQFF.

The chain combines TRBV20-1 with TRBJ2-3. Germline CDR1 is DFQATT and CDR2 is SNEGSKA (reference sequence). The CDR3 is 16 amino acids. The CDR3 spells CSARTRWSRSTDTQYF.

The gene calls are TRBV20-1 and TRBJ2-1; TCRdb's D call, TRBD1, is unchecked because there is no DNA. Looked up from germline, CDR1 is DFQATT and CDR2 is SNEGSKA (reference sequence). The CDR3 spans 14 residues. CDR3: CSTPAGGFDNEQFF.

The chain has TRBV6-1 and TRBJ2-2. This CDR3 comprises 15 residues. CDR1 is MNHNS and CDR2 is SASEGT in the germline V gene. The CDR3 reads CASSVAGNIGGELFF.

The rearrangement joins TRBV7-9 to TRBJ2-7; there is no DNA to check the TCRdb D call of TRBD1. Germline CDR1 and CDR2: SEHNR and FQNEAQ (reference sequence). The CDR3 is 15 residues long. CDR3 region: CASSPGGQVYYEQYF.

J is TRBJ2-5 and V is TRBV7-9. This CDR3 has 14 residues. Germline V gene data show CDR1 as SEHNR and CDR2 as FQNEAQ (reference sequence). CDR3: CASSDQGWQETQYF.

CDR3 residues: CASSLQGTGANVLTF. The chain carries TRBV7-2 and TRBJ2-6; the D gene TCRdb calls, TRBD1, cannot be checked with no DNA. The CDR3 totals 15 residues. Germline CDR1 SGHTA, CDR2 FQGNSA.

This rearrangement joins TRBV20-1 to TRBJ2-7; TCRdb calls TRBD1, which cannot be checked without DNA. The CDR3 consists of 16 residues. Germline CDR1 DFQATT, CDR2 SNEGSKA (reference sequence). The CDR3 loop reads CSAQSPIGGRGYEQYF.

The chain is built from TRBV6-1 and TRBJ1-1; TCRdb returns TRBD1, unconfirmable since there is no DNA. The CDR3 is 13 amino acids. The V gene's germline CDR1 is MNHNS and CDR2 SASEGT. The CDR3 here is CASSEEGGGPAFF.

CDR3 loop: CAWIGDRVRDTEAFF. The gene calls are TRBV30 and TRBJ1-1; the TCRdb D gene call, TRBD1, has no DNA to confirm it. This CDR3 contains 15 residues. The germline V gene encodes CDR1 GTSNPN and CDR2 SVGIG (reference sequence).